This TCR beta chain was sequenced for a study of somatic mutations in cytotoxic T cells in rheumatoid arthritis. Across the whole study: T-cell populations stained with V beta antibodies were in some cases flow-sorted at nearly 100% purity, including V beta1+ cells that were sequenced for TCRB.

This CDR3 spans 14 amino acids. Germline assignment: CDR1 SEHNR and CDR2 FQNEAQ (reference sequence). V lost 8 bases and J 1 base, leaving 14 bases between the germline ends. Assay used: immunoSEQ multiplex PCR; TCRdb lists only in-frame clones, some missing. The sample has some 16,000 clones; more than 75% are singletons. Positive selection with magnetic beads achieved the isolation of CD4+ and CD8+ cells, followed by a flow cytometry check of purity. This clone appeared a few times. Its target is unknown. The study, taken as a whole, reports: With roughly 63 patients examined, fewer than 10 had a largest CD8+ clone exceeding 20% of CD8+ cells.

The chain is built from TRBV7-9 and TRBJ1-1; D not resolved. The specimen was CD8+ T cells sorted from blood. This sequence originates from an adult with rheumatoid arthritis. In nucleotides, the CDR3 is TGTGCCAGCCTAGCACATGGGCCGAACACTGAAGCTTTCTTT. Amino acid sequence: CASLAHGPNTEAFF. The full variable domain, its missing parts supplied by reference TRBV7-9 and TRBJ1-1, is DTGVSQNPRHKITKRGQNVTFRCDPISEHNRLYWYRQTLGQGPEFLTYFQNEAQLEKSRLLSDRFSAERPKGSFSTLEIQRTEQGDSAMYLCASLAHGPNTEAFFGQGTRLTVV.